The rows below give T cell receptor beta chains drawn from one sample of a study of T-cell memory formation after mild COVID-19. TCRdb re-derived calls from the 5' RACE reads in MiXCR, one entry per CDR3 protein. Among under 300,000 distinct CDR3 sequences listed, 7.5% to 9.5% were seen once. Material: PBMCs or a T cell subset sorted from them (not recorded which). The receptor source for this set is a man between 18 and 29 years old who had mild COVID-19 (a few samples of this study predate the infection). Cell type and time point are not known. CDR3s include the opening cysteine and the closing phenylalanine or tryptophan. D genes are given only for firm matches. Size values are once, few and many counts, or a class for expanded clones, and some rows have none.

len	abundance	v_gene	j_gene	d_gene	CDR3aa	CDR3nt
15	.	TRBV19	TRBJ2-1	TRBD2	CASSIASGVYNEQFF	TGTGCCAGTAGTATCGCTAGCGGGGTTTACAATGAGCAGTTCTTC
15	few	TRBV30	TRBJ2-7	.	CAWSLAGNPSYEQYF	TGTGCCTGGTCTCTTGCCGGGAACCCCTCCTACGAGCAGTACTTC
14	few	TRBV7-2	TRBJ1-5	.	CASSLGGGPQPQHF	TGTGCCAGCAGCTTAGGCGGGGGCCCTCAGCCCCAGCATTTT
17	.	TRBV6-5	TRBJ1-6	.	CASSYSGEGFSYSPLHF	TGTGCCAGCAGTTACTCCGGTGAAGGCTTTTCATATTCACCCCTCCACTTT
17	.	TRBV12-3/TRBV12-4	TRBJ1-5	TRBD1	CASSSSRTGAASQPQHF	TGTGCCAGCAGTTCCTCTAGGACAGGGGCTGCGTCCCAGCCCCAGCATTTT
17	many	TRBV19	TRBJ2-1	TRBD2	CASSPEPLAGGINEQFF	TGTGCCAGTAGTCCCGAACCCCTAGCGGGGGGCATCAATGAGCAGTTCTTC
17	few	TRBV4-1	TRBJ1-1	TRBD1	CASSQDGVGTVNTEAFF	TGCGCCAGCAGCCAAGATGGGGTGGGGACAGTGAACACTGAAGCTTTCTTT
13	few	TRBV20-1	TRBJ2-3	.	CSAPPGFTDTQYF	TGCAGTGCCCCCCCGGGCTTCACAGATACGCAGTATTTT
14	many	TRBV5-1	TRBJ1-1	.	CASSPSEGRTEAFF	TGCGCCAGCAGCCCCTCGGAGGGCCGGACTGAAGCTTTCTTT
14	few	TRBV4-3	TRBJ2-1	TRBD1	CASSPGQGGDEQFF	TGCGCCAGCAGCCCAGGACAGGGGGGGGATGAGCAGTTCTTC
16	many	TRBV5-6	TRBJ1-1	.	CASSRWGALSGTEAFF	TGTGCCAGCAGCCGGTGGGGGGCGCTTAGTGGCACTGAAGCTTTCTTT
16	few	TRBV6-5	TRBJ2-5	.	CASWGMLQGRGETQYF	TGTGCCAGCTGGGGGATGTTGCAGGGTAGAGGAGAGACCCAGTACTTC
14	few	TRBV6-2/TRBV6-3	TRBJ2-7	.	CASSSLTETYEQYF	TGTGCCAGCAGCTCCTTGACAGAAACCTACGAGCAGTACTTC
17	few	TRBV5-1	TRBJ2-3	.	CASSYGRSGVRTDTQYF	TGCGCCAGCAGCTATGGTAGATCAGGGGTGAGGACAGATACGCAGTATTTT
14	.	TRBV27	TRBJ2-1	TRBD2	CASRSSGGAYEQFF	TGTGCCAGCAGGTCTAGCGGGGGGGCTTATGAGCAGTTCTTC
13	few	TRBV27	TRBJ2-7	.	CASSLGLAGEQYF	TGTGCCAGCAGCCTAGGACTCGCCGGCGAGCAGTACTTC
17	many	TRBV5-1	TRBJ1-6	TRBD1	CASSPRKDGQVNSPLHF	TGCGCCAGCAGCCCGAGAAAAGACGGACAGGTCAATTCACCCCTCCACTTT
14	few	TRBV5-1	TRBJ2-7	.	CASSNIGSSWEQYF	TGCGCCAGCAGCAATATCGGTTCATCTTGGGAGCAGTACTTC
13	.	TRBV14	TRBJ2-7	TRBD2	CASSHGLAGEQYF	TGTGCCAGCAGCCACGGACTAGCTGGCGAGCAGTACTTC
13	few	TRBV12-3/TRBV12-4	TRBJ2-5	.	CASTPGTRETQYF	TGTGCCAGCACTCCGGGTACTAGGGAGACCCAGTACTTC
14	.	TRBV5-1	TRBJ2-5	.	CASSLVGPQETQYF	TGCGCCAGCAGCTTGGTGGGTCCACAAGAGACCCAGTACTTC
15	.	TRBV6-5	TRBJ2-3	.	CASSYSDPGADTQYF	TGTGCCAGCAGTTACTCGGACCCGGGGGCAGATACGCAGTATTTT
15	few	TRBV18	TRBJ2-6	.	CASSPTGSGANVLTF	TGTGCCAGCTCACCTACAGGGTCAGGGGCCAACGTCCTGACTTTC
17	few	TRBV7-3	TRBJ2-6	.	CASSLNSGISGANVLTF	TGTGCCAGCAGCTTGAACAGCGGAATCTCTGGGGCCAACGTCCTGACTTTC
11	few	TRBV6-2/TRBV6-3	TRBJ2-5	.	CASSYGYTQYF	TGTGCCAGCAGTTACGGGTACACCCAGTACTTC
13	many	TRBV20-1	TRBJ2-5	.	CSALGQNQETQYF	TGCAGTGCTCTCGGACAGAACCAAGAGACCCAGTACTTC
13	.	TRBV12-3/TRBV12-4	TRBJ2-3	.	CASSSGGGDTQYF	TGTGCCAGCAGTTCCGGCGGCGGAGATACGCAGTATTTT
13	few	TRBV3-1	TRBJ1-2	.	CASSQGRVDGYTF	TGTGCCAGCAGCCAAGGCAGGGTGGATGGCTACACCTTC
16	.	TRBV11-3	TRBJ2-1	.	CASSQEGTPPTDEQFF	TGTGCCAGCAGCCAGGAAGGGACACCCCCTACGGATGAGCAGTTCTTC
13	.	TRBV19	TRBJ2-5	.	CASSTVNQETQYF	TGTGCCAGTAGTACGGTTAATCAAGAGACCCAGTACTTC
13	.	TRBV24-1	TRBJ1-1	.	CATRDRSYTEAFF	TGTGCCACCAGGGACAGATCATACACTGAAGCTTTCTTT
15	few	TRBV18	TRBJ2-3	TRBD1	CASSRSTGGADTQYF	TGTGCCAGCTCACGTTCGACAGGGGGCGCGGATACGCAGTATTTT
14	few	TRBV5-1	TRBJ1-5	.	CASSPSPDSQPQHF	TGCGCCAGCAGCCCATCACCCGACTCGCAGCCCCAGCATTTT
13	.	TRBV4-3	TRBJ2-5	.	CASSQEVGETQYF	TGCGCCAGCAGCCAAGAGGTCGGGGAGACCCAGTACTTC
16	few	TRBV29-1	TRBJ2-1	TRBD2	CSVDSSGGAFYNEQFF	TGCAGCGTTGATTCTAGCGGGGGGGCCTTCTACAATGAGCAGTTCTTC
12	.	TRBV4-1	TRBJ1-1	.	CASSQPNTEAFF	TGCGCCAGCAGCCAGCCGAACACTGAAGCTTTCTTT
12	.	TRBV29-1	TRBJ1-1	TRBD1	CSVVLTGVLPFF	TGCAGCGTTGTGCTCACAGGGGTACTTCCTTTCTTT
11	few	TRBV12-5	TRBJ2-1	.	CASGFGYEQFF	TGTGCTAGTGGTTTTGGATATGAGCAGTTCTTC
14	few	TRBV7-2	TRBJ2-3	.	CASKTGGSTDTQYF	TGTGCCAGCAAAACGGGGGGCTCGACAGATACGCAGTATTTT
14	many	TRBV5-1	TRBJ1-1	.	CASSLTLGSTEAFF	TGCGCCAGCAGCTTGACATTGGGTAGCACTGAAGCTTTCTTT
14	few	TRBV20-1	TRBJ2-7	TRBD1	CSASNPGGTYEQYF	TGCAGTGCTAGCAACCCAGGGGGCACCTACGAGCAGTACTTC
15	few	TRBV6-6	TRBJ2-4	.	CASSYPAAEGNIQYF	TGTGCCAGCAGTTACCCAGCGGCGGAAGGTAACATTCAGTACTTC
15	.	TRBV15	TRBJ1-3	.	CATSRDWGPGNTIYF	TGTGCCACCAGCAGAGATTGGGGCCCTGGAAACACCATATATTTT
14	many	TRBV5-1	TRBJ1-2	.	CASSFRTDNYGYTF	TGCGCCAGCAGCTTTAGGACAGATAACTATGGCTACACCTTC